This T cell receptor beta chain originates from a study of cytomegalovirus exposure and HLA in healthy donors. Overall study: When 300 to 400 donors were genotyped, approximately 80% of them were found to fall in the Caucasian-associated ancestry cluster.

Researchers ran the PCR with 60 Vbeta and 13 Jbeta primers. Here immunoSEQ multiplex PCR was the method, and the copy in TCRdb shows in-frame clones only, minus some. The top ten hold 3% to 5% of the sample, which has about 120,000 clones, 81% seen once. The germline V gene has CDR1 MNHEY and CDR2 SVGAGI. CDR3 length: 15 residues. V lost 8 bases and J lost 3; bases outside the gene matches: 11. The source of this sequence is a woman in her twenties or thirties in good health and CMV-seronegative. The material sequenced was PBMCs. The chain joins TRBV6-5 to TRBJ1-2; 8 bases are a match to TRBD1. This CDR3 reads CASGLQGALDYGYTF. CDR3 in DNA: TGTGCCAGCGGTCTTCAGGGGGCTTTAGACTATGGCTACACCTTC.